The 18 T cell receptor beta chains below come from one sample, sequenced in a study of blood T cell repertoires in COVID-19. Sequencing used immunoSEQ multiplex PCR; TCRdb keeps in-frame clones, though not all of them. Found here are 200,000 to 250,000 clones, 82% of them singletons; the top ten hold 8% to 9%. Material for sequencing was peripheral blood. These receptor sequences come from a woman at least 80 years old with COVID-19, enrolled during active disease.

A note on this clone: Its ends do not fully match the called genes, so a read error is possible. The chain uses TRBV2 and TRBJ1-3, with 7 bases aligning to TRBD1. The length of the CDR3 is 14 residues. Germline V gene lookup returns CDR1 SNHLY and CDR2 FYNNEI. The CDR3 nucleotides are TGTGCCAGCAGCCCCAGGGGGTCTGCAAACACCATATATTTT. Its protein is CASSPRGSANTIYF.

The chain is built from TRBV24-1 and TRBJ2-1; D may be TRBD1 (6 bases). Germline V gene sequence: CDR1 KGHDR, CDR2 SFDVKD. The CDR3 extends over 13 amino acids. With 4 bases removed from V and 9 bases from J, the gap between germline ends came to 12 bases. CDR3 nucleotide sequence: TGTGCCACCAGTGACAGGGGTAGAGGTGAGCAGTTCTTC. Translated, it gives CATSDRGRGEQFF.

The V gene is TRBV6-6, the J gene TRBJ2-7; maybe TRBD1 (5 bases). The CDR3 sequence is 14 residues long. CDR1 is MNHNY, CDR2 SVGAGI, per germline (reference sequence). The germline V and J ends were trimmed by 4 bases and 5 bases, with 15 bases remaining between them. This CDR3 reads CASSSPSQGHEQYF. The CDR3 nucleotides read TGTGCCAGCAGTTCCCCTTCTCAGGGCCACGAGCAGTACTTC.

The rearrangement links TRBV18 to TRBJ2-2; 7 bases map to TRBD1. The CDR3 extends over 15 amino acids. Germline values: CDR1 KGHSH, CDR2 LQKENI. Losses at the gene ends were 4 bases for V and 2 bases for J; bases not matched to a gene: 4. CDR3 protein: CASSRGQLNTGELFF. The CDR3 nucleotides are TGTGCCAGCTCACGGGGACAGCTTAACACCGGGGAGCTGTTTTTT.

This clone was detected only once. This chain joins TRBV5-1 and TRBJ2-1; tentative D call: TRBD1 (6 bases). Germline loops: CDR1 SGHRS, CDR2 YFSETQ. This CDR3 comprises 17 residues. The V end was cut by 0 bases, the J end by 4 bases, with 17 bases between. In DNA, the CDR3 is TGCGCCAGCAGCTTGGCATTGGGGGACATAGCTTACAATGAGCAGTTCTTC. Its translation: CASSLALGDIAYNEQFF.

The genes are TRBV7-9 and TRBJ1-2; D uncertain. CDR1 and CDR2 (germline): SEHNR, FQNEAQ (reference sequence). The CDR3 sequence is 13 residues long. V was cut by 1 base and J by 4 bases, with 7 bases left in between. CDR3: CASSLDTVYGYTF. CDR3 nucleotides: TGTGCCAGCAGCTTAGACACCGTCTATGGCTACACCTTC.

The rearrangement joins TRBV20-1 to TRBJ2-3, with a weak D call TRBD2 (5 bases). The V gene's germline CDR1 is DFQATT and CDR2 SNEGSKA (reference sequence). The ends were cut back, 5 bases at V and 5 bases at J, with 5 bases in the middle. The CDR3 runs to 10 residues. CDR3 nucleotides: TGCAGTGCTCGGGGAGATACGCAGTATTTT. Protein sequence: CSARGDTQYF.

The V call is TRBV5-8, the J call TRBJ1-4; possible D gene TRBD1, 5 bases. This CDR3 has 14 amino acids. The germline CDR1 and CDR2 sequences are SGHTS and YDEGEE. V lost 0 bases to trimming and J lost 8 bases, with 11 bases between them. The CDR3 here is CASSLGQKKEKLFF. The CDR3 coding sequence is TGTGCCAGCAGCTTGGGACAGAAAAAGGAAAAACTGTTTTTT. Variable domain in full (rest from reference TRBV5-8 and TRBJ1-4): EAGVTQSPTHLIKTRGQQATLRCSPISGHTSVYWYQQALGLGLQFLLWYDEGEERNRGNFPPRFSGRQFPNYSSELNVNALELEDSALYLCASSLGQKKEKLFFGSGTQLSVL.

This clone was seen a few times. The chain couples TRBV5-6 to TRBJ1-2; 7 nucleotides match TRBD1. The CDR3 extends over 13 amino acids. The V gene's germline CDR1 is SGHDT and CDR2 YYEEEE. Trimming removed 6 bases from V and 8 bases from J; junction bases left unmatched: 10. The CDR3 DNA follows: TGTGCCAGCACCTTACGACAGGGTGAAGGCTACACCTTC. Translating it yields CASTLRQGEGYTF.

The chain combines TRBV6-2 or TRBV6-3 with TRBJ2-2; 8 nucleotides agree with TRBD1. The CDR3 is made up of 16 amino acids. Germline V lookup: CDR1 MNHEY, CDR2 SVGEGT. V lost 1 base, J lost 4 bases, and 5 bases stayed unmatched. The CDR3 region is CASSYLDRAGTGELFF. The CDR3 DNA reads TGTGCCAGCAGTTACTTGGACAGGGCGGGCACCGGGGAGCTGTTTTTT.

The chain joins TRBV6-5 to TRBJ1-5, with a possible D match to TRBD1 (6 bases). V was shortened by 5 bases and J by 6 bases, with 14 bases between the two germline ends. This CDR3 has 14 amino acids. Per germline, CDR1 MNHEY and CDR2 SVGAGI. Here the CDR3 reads CASSTGQGIQPQHF. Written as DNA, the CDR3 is TGTGCCAGCAGTACTGGGCAGGGGATTCAGCCCCAGCATTTT.

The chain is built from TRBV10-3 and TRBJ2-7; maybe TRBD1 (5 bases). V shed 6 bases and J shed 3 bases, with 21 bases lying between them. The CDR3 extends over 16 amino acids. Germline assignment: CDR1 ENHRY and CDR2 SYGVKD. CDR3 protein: CAISQAGLVPHYEQYF. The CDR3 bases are TGTGCCATCAGCCAGGCAGGGTTGGTACCCCACTACGAGCAGTACTTC.

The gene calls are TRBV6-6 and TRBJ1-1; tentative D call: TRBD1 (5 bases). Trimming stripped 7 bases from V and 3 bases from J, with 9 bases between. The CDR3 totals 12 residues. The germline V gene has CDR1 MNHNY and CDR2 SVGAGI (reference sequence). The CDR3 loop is CASNPQDTEAFF. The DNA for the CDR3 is TGTGCCAGCAATCCACAGGACACTGAAGCTTTCTTT.

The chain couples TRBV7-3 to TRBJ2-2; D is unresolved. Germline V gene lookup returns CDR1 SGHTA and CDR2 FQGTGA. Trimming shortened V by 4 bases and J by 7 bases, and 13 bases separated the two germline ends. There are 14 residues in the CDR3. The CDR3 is CASSSRLGIGELFF. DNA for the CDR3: TGTGCCAGCAGCTCGAGACTTGGCATCGGGGAGCTGTTTTTT.

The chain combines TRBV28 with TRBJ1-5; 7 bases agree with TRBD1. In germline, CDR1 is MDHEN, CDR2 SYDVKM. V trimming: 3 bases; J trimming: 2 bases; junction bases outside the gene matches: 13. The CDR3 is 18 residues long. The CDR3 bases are TGTGCCAGCAGTTTCGCGGGACAGCTGATCAGCGGCAATCAGCCCCAGCATTTT. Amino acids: CASSFAGQLISGNQPQHF.

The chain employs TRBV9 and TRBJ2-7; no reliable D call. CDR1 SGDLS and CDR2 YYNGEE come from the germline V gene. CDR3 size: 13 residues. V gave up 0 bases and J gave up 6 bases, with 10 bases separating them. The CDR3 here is CASSVAPLGEQYF. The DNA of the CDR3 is TGTGCCAGCAGCGTAGCTCCTCTAGGCGAGCAGTACTTC.

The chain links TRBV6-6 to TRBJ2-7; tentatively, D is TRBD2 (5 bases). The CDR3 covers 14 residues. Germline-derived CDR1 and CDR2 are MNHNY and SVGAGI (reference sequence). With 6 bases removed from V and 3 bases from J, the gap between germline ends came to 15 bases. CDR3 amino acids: CASRPGGQDYEQYF. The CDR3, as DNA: TGTGCCAGCAGGCCCGGAGGCCAGGACTACGAGCAGTACTTC.

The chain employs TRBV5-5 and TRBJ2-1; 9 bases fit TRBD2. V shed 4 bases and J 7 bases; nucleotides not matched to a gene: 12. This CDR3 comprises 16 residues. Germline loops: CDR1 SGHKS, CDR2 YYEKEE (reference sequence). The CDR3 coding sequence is TGTGCCAGCAGCGTTACTAGCGGGCCCTCGGGGAATGAGCAGTTCTTC. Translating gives CASSVTSGPSGNEQFF.